This T cell receptor beta chain was identified during a study of blood T cell repertoires in COVID-19. The germline gives CDR1 MDHEN, CDR2 SYDVKM. V lost 5 bases and J lost 0; bases outside the gene matches: 1. This CDR3 has 14 amino acids. Clones were read by immunoSEQ multiplex PCR, and TCRdb kept only the in-frame ones, dropping some. The data hold about 270,000 clones, with roughly 90% observed a single time. The sequenced sample was PBMCs or T cells enriched from blood (not recorded which). This TCR came from a woman aged 30 to 39 who had recovered from COVID-19. The chain links TRBV28 to TRBJ1-3; TRBD1 aligns across 7 bases. The CDR3 sequence: CASSQGGSGNTIYF. Written as DNA, the CDR3 is TGTGCCAGCAGTCAGGGGGGCTCTGGAAACACCATATATTTT.